The TCR beta chain under discussion was sequenced for a study of chemoradiotherapy in HPV16-positive cancers. Whole-study findings and limits: Candidate HPV-specific clones and E7-related TCR motifs grew in tumor during treatment.

Using immunoSEQ multiplex PCR, the repertoire was profiled, and TCRdb retains in-frame clones only, with some absent. Of 990 or so clones in the sample, about 95% were seen once. Per germline, CDR1 MDHEN and CDR2 SYDVKM. J was trimmed by 6 bases and V by 6 bases; bases with no gene match: 5. This CDR3 is 13 amino acids long. Note on this clone: Its matching antigen is unknown.

The receptor comes from a human donor with HPV-associated anogenital cancer. Sequencing was performed on tumor tissue, taken from a patient who underwent chemoradiotherapy. The chain employs TRBV28 and TRBJ1-2; 9 bases match TRBD1. CDR3 sequence (DNA): TGTGCCAGCAGCGACAGGGGGTTTGATGGCTACACCTTC. Its translation is CASSDRGFDGYTF.